This T cell receptor beta chain emerged from a study of blood T cell repertoires in COVID-19. To note about this clone: The junction shows a germline mismatch at one end, possibly a read error.

Repertoires were generated with immunoSEQ multiplex PCR, while TCRdb's copy carries only in-frame clones and drops some. The table records 300,000 to 350,000 clones, roughly 86% of them present only once. The CDR3 has 15 amino acids. Germline V CDR1 and CDR2: LNHDA, SQIVND (reference sequence). This receptor was taken from a man under 40 with COVID-19, enrolled during active disease. The chain carries TRBV19 and TRBJ2-1, with TRBD2 as a possible D gene (6 bases). Material: peripheral blood. The CDR3 region has the DNA TGTGCCAGTAGTATAGTGGGAGGCTCCCACAATGAGCAGTTCTTC. It is translated as CASSIVGGSHNEQFF.